The next 18 T cell receptor beta chains were all read from a single sample in a study of shared clonotypes between healthy human individuals. Some clones are missing from TCRdb's copy, which holds only in-frame ones; the method was immunoSEQ multiplex PCR. The data hold 2.3 million or so clones, with over 90% observed a single time. Sequenced input: naive CD4+ T cells from PBMCs. The subset is: CD45RA+ positively selected. These TCRs come from a man between 18 and 35 years old in good health. Some clones in this sample may be carry-over from other donors' samples.

The chain employs TRBV28 and TRBJ1-2; no clear D. V dropped 6 bases and J dropped 11 bases, with 19 bases sitting between them. This CDR3 is built from 13 residues. Germline CDR1 is MDHEN and CDR2 is SYDVKM. CDR3 coding DNA: TGTGCCAGCAGGCCCGCAGCCCCCACGAGTTACACCTTC. Translated: CASRPAAPTSYTF.

The chain uses TRBV15 and TRBJ2-7, with no clear D. This CDR3 is 14 amino acids long. The germline gives CDR1 LNHNV, CDR2 YYDKDF (reference sequence). Trimming took off 3 bases at V and 3 bases at J, with 12 bases between the two ends. In DNA form, the CDR3 reads TGTGCCACCAGCAGTTATAACTGGGACTACGAGCAGTACTTC. It specifies CATSSYNWDYEQYF.

The rearrangement links TRBV18 to TRBJ2-1; D gene unclear. The CDR3 runs to 11 residues. The germline gives CDR1 KGHSH, CDR2 LQKENI. With 5 bases removed from V and 8 bases from J, the gap between germline ends came to 7 bases. The chain's CDR3 is CASSGFDEQFF. The CDR3 DNA sequence: TGTGCCAGCTCAGGGTTCGATGAGCAGTTCTTC. Together with reference TRBV18 and TRBJ2-1, the CDR3 gives the full variable domain: NAGVMQNPRHLVRRRGQEARLRCSPMKGHSHVYWYRQLPEEGLKFMVYLQKENIIDESGMPKERFSAEFPKEGPSILRIQQVVRGDSAAYFCASSGFDEQFFGPGTRLTVL.

The gene calls are TRBV6-5 and TRBJ1-5, with no clear D. CDR1 is MNHEY, CDR2 SVGAGI, per germline. V was clipped by 6 bases and J by 1 base, with 7 bases between them. The CDR3 is 13 residues long. The CDR3 region is CASRATSNQPQHF. The CDR3 nucleotides are TGTGCCAGCAGGGCAACGAGCAATCAGCCCCAGCATTTT.

The gene calls are TRBV5-1 and TRBJ1-3; D gene uncertain. This CDR3 has 14 amino acids. Germline values: CDR1 SGHRS, CDR2 YFSETQ. V lost 4 bases to trimming and J lost 4 bases, with 12 bases between them. CDR3 nucleotides: TGCGCCAGCAGCGGAGGGAGCCACGGAAACACCATATATTTT. As protein: CASSGGSHGNTIYF.

V gene TRBV7-9 combines with J gene TRBJ2-5, with a possible D match to TRBD1 (8 bases). The length of the CDR3 is 15 residues. Germline CDR1 is SEHNR and CDR2 is FQNEAQ (reference sequence). V lost 2 bases to trimming and J lost 7 bases, with 17 bases between them. As DNA, the CDR3 is TGTGCCAGCAGCTTACGGAGCGGGACAGGTGGGACCCAGTACTTC. It specifies CASSLRSGTGGTQYF.

This clone was observed once. This chain's CDR3 is CASSLTPQGPYEQYF. DNA for the CDR3: TGTGCCAGCAGCCTGACCCCTCAGGGTCCCTACGAGCAGTACTTC. The chain carries TRBV7-2 and TRBJ2-7; possibly TRBD1 for D (5 bases). The V gene's germline CDR1 is SGHTA and CDR2 FQGNSA. Trimming pared 5 bases from V and 2 bases from J, leaving 16 bases between. This CDR3 has 15 residues.

CDR3 sequence: CASSSRTGGKLFF. The CDR3 DNA follows: TGTGCCAGCAGCTCTCGGACAGGGGGCAAACTGTTTTTT. The chain couples TRBV7-6 to TRBJ1-4; 11 bases are shared with TRBD1. The CDR3 has 13 residues. CDR1 SGHVS and CDR2 FNYEAQ come from the germline V gene. V shed 4 bases and J 11 bases; nucleotides not matched to a gene: 3.

The CDR3 sequence is CASSLVGGSGTETYNEQFF. The CDR3 region has the DNA TGCGCCAGCAGCTTGGTGGGGGGTAGCGGGACCGAAACCTACAATGAGCAGTTCTTC. The genes are TRBV5-1 and TRBJ2-1, with 8 bases lining up with TRBD2. Losses at the gene ends were 0 bases for V and 2 bases for J; bases not matched to a gene: 13. Germline V gene sequence: CDR1 SGHRS, CDR2 YFSETQ. The CDR3 runs 19 residues.

The genes are TRBV6-1 and TRBJ1-2, with unresolved D. The germline CDR1 and CDR2 sequences are MNHNS and SASEGT. The CDR3 sequence is 11 residues long. V lost 6 bases and J lost 8, with 10 bases in between. The CDR3 protein is CASRLRGGYTF. The CDR3 DNA reads TGTGCCAGCAGACTTCGGGGAGGCTACACCTTC.

This clone was picked up a small number of times. The chain uses TRBV27 and TRBJ1-1, with TRBD1 identical over 8 bases. Germline CDR1 reads MNHEY; CDR2 reads SMNVEV (reference sequence). This CDR3 is built from 15 residues. The ends lost 5 bases at V and 6 bases at J; junction bases unmatched: 11. CDR3 sequence reads: CASSPTTGVPPEAFF. CDR3 nucleotides: TGTGCCAGCAGTCCGACGACAGGGGTCCCCCCTGAAGCTTTCTTT.

The genes are TRBV11-2 and TRBJ2-5; the D gene is possibly TRBD2 (6 bases). Germline V gives CDR1 SGHAT, CDR2 FQNNGV. V was cut by 0 bases and J by 4 bases, with 12 bases left in between. The CDR3 runs to 15 residues. In DNA, the CDR3 is TGTGCCAGCAGCTTAGAGGGCGGGAAGGGAGAGACCCAGTACTTC. It specifies CASSLEGGKGETQYF. The variable domain in full, with the rest retrieved from reference TRBV11-2 and TRBJ2-5, is EAGVAQSPRYKIIEKRQSVAFWCNPISGHATLYWYQQILGQGPKLLIQFQNNGVVDDSQLPKDRFSAERLKGVDSTLKIQPAKLEDSAVYLCASSLEGGKGETQYFGPGTRLLVL.

The CDR3 sequence is CASSLAWRSSHRDEQYF. The CDR3 coding sequence is TGTGCCAGCAGCCTGGCTTGGCGTAGCTCCCACCGGGACGAGCAGTACTTC. The rearrangement joins TRBV27 to TRBJ2-7; D not resolved. Per germline, CDR1 MNHEY and CDR2 SMNVEV (reference sequence). The CDR3 consists of 17 residues. The germline V and J ends were trimmed by 6 bases and 5 bases, with 26 bases remaining between them.

The genes are TRBV10-3 and TRBJ2-1; 9 bases fit TRBD1. CDR1 is ENHRY and CDR2 is SYGVKD in the germline V gene. This CDR3 has 16 amino acids. Germline trimming cut 4 bases from V and 2 bases from J; bases unmatched to any gene: 6. The CDR3 nucleotides read TGTGCCATCAGTGTGAGGGGGACAGGGCCCTACAATGAGCAGTTCTTC. This translates into CAISVRGTGPYNEQFF.

The V call is TRBV28, the J call TRBJ2-2; D is ambiguous. The CDR3 runs to 16 residues. Trimming pared 6 bases from V and 3 bases from J, leaving 17 bases between. The germline V gene encodes CDR1 MDHEN and CDR2 SYDVKM. This CDR3 reads CASSLPGSSDTGELFF. The CDR3 DNA reads as TGTGCCAGCAGCCTCCCCGGGTCATCGGACACCGGGGAGCTGTTTTTT. Full variable domain (rest looked up from reference TRBV28 and TRBJ2-2): DVKVTQSSRYLVKRTGEKVFLECVQDMDHENMFWYRQDPGLGLRLIYFSYDVKMKEKGDIPEGYSVSREKKERFSLILESASTNQTSMYLCASSLPGSSDTGELFFGEGSRLTVL.

The chain carries TRBV4-1 and TRBJ2-1; 10 nucleotides line up with TRBD1. CDR1 and CDR2 (germline): MGHRA, YSYEKL. Trimming took 0 bases from V and 4 from J; bases not matched to a gene: 9. The CDR3 spans 18 residues. The CDR3 nucleotides read TGCGCCAGCAGCCAAGAGATGACGGGACAGGGGATTTACAATGAGCAGTTCTTC. It specifies CASSQEMTGQGIYNEQFF.

This clone came up a few times. The CDR3 reads CASSSEQGAGAFF. In nucleotides, the CDR3 is TGCGCCAGCAGCTCCGAACAGGGGGCGGGAGCTTTCTTT. The chain has TRBV5-1 and TRBJ1-1; 9 bases are a match to TRBD1. This CDR3 is built from 13 residues. Trimming removed 3 bases from V and 10 bases from J; junction bases left unmatched: 7. Germline V gene lookup returns CDR1 SGHRS and CDR2 YFSETQ.

CDR3 bases: TGTGCCAGCAGCTTAGGGAGGGGCAGGCAAGAGACCCAGTACTTC. It is translated as CASSLGRGRQETQYF. This chain connects TRBV13 to TRBJ2-5; D may correspond to TRBD1 or TRBD2 (5 bases each). V shed 0 bases and J shed 2 bases, with 10 bases lying between them. Germline values: CDR1 PRHDT, CDR2 FYEKMQ (reference sequence). This CDR3 contains 15 residues.